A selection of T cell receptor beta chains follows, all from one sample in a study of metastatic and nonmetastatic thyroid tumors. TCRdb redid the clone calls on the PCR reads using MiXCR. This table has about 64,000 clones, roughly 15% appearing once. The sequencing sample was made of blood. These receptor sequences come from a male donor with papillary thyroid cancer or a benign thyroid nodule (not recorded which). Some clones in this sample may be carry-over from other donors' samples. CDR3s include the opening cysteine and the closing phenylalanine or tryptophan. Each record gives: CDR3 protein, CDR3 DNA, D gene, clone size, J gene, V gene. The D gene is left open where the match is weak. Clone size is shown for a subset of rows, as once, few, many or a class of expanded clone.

CDR3: CASIWAETYEQYF
DNA: TGTGCCAGCATCTGGGCAGAAACCTACGAGCAGTACTTC
D: .
size: few
J: TRBJ2-7
V: TRBV28

CDR3: CASSSRIAGGIYEQYF
DNA: TGTGCCAGCAGTTCCCGTATCGCGGGAGGGATATACGAGCAGTACTTC
D: TRBD2
size: .
J: TRBJ2-7
V: TRBV28

CDR3: CASSYSVQALSNTEAFF
DNA: TGTGCCAGCAGTTACTCCGTACAAGCTTTATCTAACACTGAAGCTTTCTTT
D: .
size: many
J: TRBJ1-1
V: TRBV6-5

CDR3: CASSVEAGGSYEQYF
DNA: TGTGCCAGCAGCGTAGAAGCAGGCGGCTCCTACGAGCAGTACTTC
D: .
size: many
J: TRBJ2-7
V: TRBV9

CDR3: CASIQDLGTGVNTEAFF
DNA: TGTGCCAGCATCCAAGATCTGGGGACAGGGGTGAACACTGAAGCTTTCTTT
D: TRBD1
size: .
J: TRBJ1-1
V: TRBV4-2

CDR3: CASSSGIGTEAFF
DNA: TGCGCCAGCAGCTCAGGGATAGGCACTGAAGCTTTCTTT
D: .
size: .
J: TRBJ1-1
V: TRBV4-1

CDR3: CSVAGEGGYTF
DNA: TGCAGCGTTGCAGGGGAGGGCGGCTACACCTTC
D: .
size: many
J: TRBJ1-2
V: TRBV29-1

CDR3: CASSQGRGQPQHF
DNA: TGTGCCAGCAGCCAGGGCAGGGGGCAGCCCCAGCATTTT
D: TRBD1
size: many
J: TRBJ1-5
V: TRBV14

CDR3: CASSLDYTLQSEQFF
DNA: TGTGCCAGCAGCCTTGACTACACTTTACAGAGTGAGCAGTTCTTC
D: .
size: .
J: TRBJ2-1
V: TRBV5-4

CDR3: CSVLTSGGTDTQYF
DNA: TGCAGTGTTCTGACTAGCGGGGGCACAGATACGCAGTATTTT
D: TRBD2
size: many
J: TRBJ2-3
V: TRBV20-1

CDR3: CACSADVYENTEAFF
DNA: TGTGCCTGCAGCGCTGACGTTTACGAGAACACTGAAGCTTTCTTT
D: .
size: few
J: TRBJ1-1
V: TRBV2

CDR3: CSAGQRGIYHEQYF
DNA: TGCAGTGCTGGACAACGGGGTATCTACCACGAGCAGTACTTC
D: .
size: .
J: TRBJ2-7
V: TRBV20-1

CDR3: CASSRQPNSPLHF
DNA: TGTGCCAGCAGTCGACAGCCTAATTCACCCCTCCACTTT
D: .
size: many
J: TRBJ1-6
V: TRBV11-1

CDR3: CASSVNRDNSPLHF
DNA: TGTGCCAGCAGCGTAAACAGGGATAATTCACCCCTCCACTTT
D: .
size: few
J: TRBJ1-6
V: TRBV9

CDR3: CASGQDYSGGPNEQLF
DNA: TGCGCCAGCGGCCAAGATTATAGCGGGGGGCCCAATGAGCAGTTATTC
D: TRBD2
size: few
J: TRBJ2-1
V: TRBV4-1

CDR3: CASSLAFSTEKNTEAFF
DNA: TGTGCCAGCAGCTTAGCCTTCTCGACAGAGAAGAACACTGAAGCTTTCTTT
D: .
size: many
J: TRBJ1-1
V: TRBV7-8

CDR3: CASSETGTGFNEQYF
DNA: TGTGCCAGCAGCGAAACCGGGACAGGGTTTAACGAGCAGTACTTC
D: TRBD1
size: .
J: TRBJ2-7
V: TRBV12-3/TRBV12-4

CDR3: CATSAPDRGREKLFF
DNA: TGTGCCACCAGTGCGCCGGACAGGGGGCGCGAAAAACTGTTTTTT
D: TRBD1
size: many
J: TRBJ1-4
V: TRBV24-1

CDR3: CSAKVSSGVYNEQFF
DNA: TGCAGTGCCAAGGTCTCGAGCGGGGTCTACAATGAGCAGTTCTTC
D: TRBD2
size: many
J: TRBJ2-1
V: TRBV20-1

CDR3: CASSTRRATDTQYF
DNA: TGTGCCAGCAGTACCCGCAGGGCCACAGATACGCAGTATTTT
D: .
size: many
J: TRBJ2-3
V: TRBV28

CDR3: CASSAQGYEQFF
DNA: TGTGCCAGCAGCGCCCAGGGGTATGAGCAGTTCTTC
D: .
size: many
J: TRBJ2-1
V: TRBV9

CDR3: CATTTGGYQPQHF
DNA: TGTGCCACCACTACAGGGGGCTATCAGCCCCAGCATTTT
D: TRBD1
size: many
J: TRBJ1-5
V: TRBV2